The clone carrying this TCR beta chain was counted a single time. Its specificity is unknown. Some clones are missing from TCRdb's copy, which holds only in-frame ones; the method was immunoSEQ multiplex PCR. This sample yields roughly 110,000 clones, of which 92% are seen a single time; approximately 8.9% belongs to the top ten. This specimen comes from a study of T cell responses to AZD1222 COVID-19 vaccine. Study-level results: Just a handful of AZD1222 recipients were seropositive at baseline. Repertoire sampling happened only post peak T cell response. Among the donors, most were white British and more were female, and clonal diversity was possibly underestimated. Epitopes outside B.1.351 and B.1.1.7 mutated regions reportedly drew nearly half of spike TCRs.

The CDR3 is made up of 15 amino acids. Germline V CDR1 and CDR2: SGHTA, FQGTGA. V was pared by 1 base and J by 0 bases, with 1 base of the junction left unmatched. Material: peripheral blood, obtained 28 days after the second AZD1222 dose. The chain joins TRBV7-3 to TRBJ2-3; 7 nucleotides align to TRBD2. The TCR was taken from an adult who received the AZD1222 COVID-19 vaccine. CDR3 amino acids: CASSLMRGSTDTQYF. The CDR3 nucleotides are TGTGCCAGCAGCTTAATGCGGGGGAGCACAGATACGCAGTATTTT.